Listed below are T cell receptor beta chains from one sample, sequenced in a study of shared clonotypes between healthy human individuals. Measured with immunoSEQ multiplex PCR; TCRdb has only the in-frame clones, and not every one. The table lists about 2 million clones, around 96% of them singletons. The sequenced sample consisted of naive CD8+ T cells sorted from blood. The source of these receptors is a man aged 18-30 years in good health. The conserved cysteine and the conserved F or W are not part of the CDR3 here. Each record gives: J gene, V gene, CDR3 protein.

TRBJ1-1	TRBV5-1	ASSHTYTDTGAF
TRBJ2-3	TRBV7-9	ASSWSGTGDYTDTQY
TRBJ2-1	TRBV6-5	ASGYPGQGSNEQF
TRBJ2-3	TRBV11-2	ASSKGTMSTDTQY
TRBJ2-3	TRBV4-1	ASSPERGYTDTQY
TRBJ1-1	TRBV5-6	ASSLPLNTEAF
TRBJ2-7	TRBV27	ASSFLGGSSYEQY
TRBJ2-1	TRBV7-9	ANRWAFSGSMNYNEQF
TRBJ2-5	TRBV7-9	ASSQMTGFGGTQY
TRBJ2-7	TRBV10-1	ASSGGSGSNSYEQY
TRBJ1-2	TRBV9	ASSQTPNYGYT
TRBJ2-3	TRBV4-3	ASSQEAPTNTDTQY
TRBJ2-7	TRBV10-1	ASSEFGTGGEQY
TRBJ2-1	TRBV19	ATREGLYNEQF
TRBJ2-7	TRBV4-1	ASSQGGTGTYEQY
TRBJ1-1	TRBV28	ASSLNGGAAEAF
TRBJ1-2	TRBV27	ASSFAAGAGYGYT
TRBJ2-7	TRBV29-1	SVVTVGGQSSYEQY
TRBJ2-3	TRBV9	ASSVEGGETSTDTQY
TRBJ2-1	TRBV6-8	ASSSRGTTINEQF
TRBJ2-5	TRBV27	ASTGIQYLETQY
TRBJ1-5	TRBV28	ASSLSGQLQPQH
TRBJ2-2	TRBV5-8	ASSLAVLLPGELF
TRBJ2-7	TRBV27	ASTPGGQGAPLV
TRBJ1-2	TRBV13	ASSSNRGDYGYT
TRBJ2-7	TRBV4-1	ASSQGVPGQGSYEQY
TRBJ2-7	TRBV4-3	ASSQAGLAGGAYEQY
TRBJ2-5	TRBV10-3	AISELRQETQY
TRBJ2-1	TRBV19	ASSIVEGGHEQF
TRBJ1-2	TRBV14	ASSQASTGYT
TRBJ2-7	TRBV4-3	ASSQVPTGETYEQY
TRBJ2-2	TRBV27	ASSLGTGTWELF
TRBJ2-1	TRBV11-2	ASSGRAGSPEQF
TRBJ2-2	TRBV27	ASSNTGGWTGELF
TRBJ2-1	TRBV4-1	ASSQVPWGGEQF
TRBJ1-1	TRBV7-9	ASSLATGGRKDAF
TRBJ1-1	TRBV4-1	ASSQVRHTEAF
TRBJ1-1	TRBV28	ASTLRGGVAEAF
TRBJ1-1	TRBV7-9	ASSPGFITEAF
TRBJ2-1	TRBV5-1	ASSLDYLGGSYNEQF
TRBJ2-7	TRBV4-1	ASSQVHYEQY
TRBJ2-7	TRBV9	ASSELAGSYEQY
TRBJ2-3	TRBV5-6	ASSLLGAKTDTQY
TRBJ1-2	TRBV28	ASSFSNNYGYT
TRBJ2-7	TRBV28	ASSLGGVSYEQY
TRBJ2-3	TRBV9	ASSVAPRSGEGTDTQY
TRBJ2-7	TRBV4-1	ASSQVLEGTSYEQY
TRBJ1-6	TRBV2	ASSENLGANNSPLH
TRBJ1-2	TRBV5-6	ASSFGGASF
TRBJ2-1	TRBV5-1	ASSLSQGAVYEQF
TRBJ2-3	TRBV2	ARGQESTDTQY